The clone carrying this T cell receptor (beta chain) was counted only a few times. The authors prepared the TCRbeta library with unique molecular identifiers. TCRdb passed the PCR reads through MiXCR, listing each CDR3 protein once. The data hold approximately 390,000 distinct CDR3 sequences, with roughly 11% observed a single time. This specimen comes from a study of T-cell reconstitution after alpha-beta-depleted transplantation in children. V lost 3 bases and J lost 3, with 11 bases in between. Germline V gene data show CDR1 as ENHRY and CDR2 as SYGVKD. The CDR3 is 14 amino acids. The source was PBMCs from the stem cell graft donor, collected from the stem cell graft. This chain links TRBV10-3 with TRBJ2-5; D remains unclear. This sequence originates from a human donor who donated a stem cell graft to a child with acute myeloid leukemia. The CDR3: CAISDRVQKETQYF. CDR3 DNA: TGTGCCATCAGTGATAGGGTCCAAAAAGAGACCCAGTACTTC.